The T cell receptor (beta chain) under discussion was sequenced for a study of blood T cell repertoires in COVID-19. At the level of the study: COVID-19 samples, acute and convalescent, were from the United States, Italy and Spain.

TCRdb's table, derived via immunoSEQ multiplex PCR, lists solely in-frame clones and lacks some. The sample has a few hundred thousand clones; 80% to 85% are singletons. This clone was detected once. The participants were between 18 and 89 years old and came from under 25 US areas. Germline V gene lookup returns CDR1 SGHRS and CDR2 YFSETQ. The trim removed 0 bases at V and 5 bases at J, leaving 10 bases unmatched. The CDR3 length is 16 residues. The chain employs TRBV5-1 and TRBJ2-5; 7 bases agree with TRBD1. The sequenced material came from PBMCs or T cells enriched from blood (not recorded which). The TCR comes from a woman in her forties who had recovered from COVID-19. CDR3 region: CASSLAPREGGETQYF. DNA of the CDR3: TGCGCCAGCAGCTTGGCCCCCCGGGAAGGGGGCGAGACCCAGTACTTC.